One sample yielded the 29 T cell receptor beta chains listed below, sequenced in a study of control samples from healthy donors and cancer patients. Assay: immunoSEQ multiplex PCR; the TCRdb copy retains only in-frame clones and omits some. The sample lists about 160,000 clones; around 94% were seen once. Sequencing was performed on PBMCs. These receptors were obtained from a man between 60 and 75 years old with colorectal cancer.

The J gene is TRBJ2-7, the V gene TRBV7-6; the match to TRBD2 covers 8 bases. The ends lost 1 base at V and 5 bases at J; junction bases unmatched: 7. Germline-derived CDR1 and CDR2 are SGHVS and FNYEAQ. The CDR3 loop spans 15 amino acids. As DNA, the CDR3 is TGTGCCAGCAGCTTAGGAGTAGCGGGGTTGAACGAGCAGTACTTC. This sequence encodes CASSLGVAGLNEQYF.

The chain links TRBV5-4 to TRBJ2-7; possible D gene TRBD2, 6 bases. The germline CDR1 and CDR2 sequences are SGHNT and YYREEE (reference sequence). This CDR3 has 14 residues. The V end was cut by 3 bases, the J end by 0 bases, with 10 bases between. The CDR3 sequence is CASSSRGSSYEQYF. CDR3 coding DNA: TGTGCCAGCAGCTCCCGGGGGAGCTCCTACGAGCAGTACTTC.

This chain links TRBV6-5 with TRBJ1-1, with D unclear. The V gene's germline CDR1 is MNHEY and CDR2 SVGAGI. V dropped 4 bases and J dropped 5 bases, with 17 bases sitting between them. The CDR3 runs 15 residues. The CDR3 nucleotides are TGTGCCAGCAGTTCCCACGGGGTTGTTTGGACTGAAGCTTTCTTT. It translates to CASSSHGVVWTEAFF.

V usage is TRBV6-1 and J usage is TRBJ2-5, with D possibly being TRBD2 (6 bases). The V gene lost 0 bases and the J gene lost 3 bases, with 11 bases spanning the gap. Germline CDR1 is MNHNS and CDR2 is SASEGT. CDR3 size: 15 residues. Written as DNA, the CDR3 is TGTGCCAGCAGTGAAGCTACAGCGGGTAAAGAGACCCAGTACTTC. This sequence encodes CASSEATAGKETQYF.

The chain uses TRBV7-2 and TRBJ2-3, with D maybe TRBD2 (7 bases). Germline CDR1 and CDR2: SGHTA and FQGNSA. The CDR3 covers 15 residues. Deletions cut 0 bases from V and 2 bases from J, with 9 bases between. The CDR3 region has the DNA TGTGCCAGCAGCTTAGCGGGGGGGCACACAGATACGCAGTATTTT. Protein: CASSLAGGHTDTQYF.

This chain joins TRBV3-1 (or the pseudogene TRBV3-2) and TRBJ1-1; no clear D. From germline, CDR1 is LGHDT and CDR2 YNNKEL (reference sequence). This CDR3 region has 13 residues. V dropped 4 bases and J dropped 2 bases, with 8 bases sitting between them. For the CDR3, the DNA is TGTGCCAGCAGCCCAGCAGCCAACACTGAAGCTTTCTTT. As protein: CASSPAANTEAFF.

The chain recombines TRBV18 with TRBJ2-2; the match to TRBD2 covers 7 bases. From germline, CDR1 is KGHSH and CDR2 LQKENI. The CDR3 runs 16 residues. V lost 0 bases, J lost 3 bases, and 4 bases stayed unmatched. This CDR3 is CASSPPTGGYTGELFF. The CDR3, as DNA: TGTGCCAGCTCACCACCGACGGGGGGTTACACCGGGGAGCTGTTTTTT.

The rearrangement links TRBV7-2 to TRBJ1-2, with D maybe TRBD1 (5 bases). Trimming took 4 bases from V and 4 from J, leaving 19 bases between them. CDR3 size: 16 residues. Looked up from germline, CDR1 is SGHTA and CDR2 is FQGNSA. CDR3 residues: CASSSGTLGLGYGYTF. The CDR3 DNA reads as TGTGCCAGCAGCTCCGGGACGCTAGGGCTAGGCTATGGCTACACCTTC.

A single count supports this clone. The rearrangement uses TRBV5-1 and TRBJ1-1; 10 positions agree with TRBD1. There are 14 residues in the CDR3. With 4 bases clipped from V and 4 bases from J, the junction kept 4 bases outside the gene matches. Germline V gene data show CDR1 as SGHRS and CDR2 as YFSETQ. Here the CDR3 reads CASSRDRGITEAFF. DNA for the CDR3: TGCGCCAGCAGCCGGGACAGGGGAATCACTGAAGCTTTCTTT.

This chain links TRBV5-1 with TRBJ1-1; D ambiguous. Per germline, CDR1 SGHRS and CDR2 YFSETQ. The CDR3 loop spans 13 amino acids. The V gene lost 3 bases and the J gene lost 1 base, with 7 bases spanning the gap. The CDR3 sequence: CASSSGPNTEAFF. The CDR3 DNA sequence: TGCGCCAGCAGCTCCGGACCGAACACTGAAGCTTTCTTT.

The V call is TRBV11-3, the J call TRBJ2-5, with 7 bases matching TRBD2. V was pared by 3 bases and J by 5 bases, with 3 bases of the junction left unmatched. The CDR3 runs 13 residues. Germline V gene data show CDR1 as SGHNT and CDR2 as YENEEA. CDR3 amino acids: CASSFEGGETQYF. The DNA for the CDR3 is TGTGCCAGCAGCTTTGAGGGAGGGGAGACCCAGTACTTC.

This clone was detected a few times. The CDR3, as DNA: TGTGCCAGCAGTCCGGGGTGGATGAATGAGCAGTTCTTC. Protein product: CASSPGWMNEQFF. The chain employs TRBV12-3 or TRBV12-4 and TRBJ2-1, with a possible D match to TRBD2 (5 bases). The CDR3 spans 13 residues. Trimming took 5 bases from V and 7 from J, leaving 12 bases between them.

This rearrangement joins TRBV27 to TRBJ1-2; D ambiguous. The V and J ends lost 4 bases and 8 bases respectively, with 14 bases between them. CDR1 MNHEY and CDR2 SMNVEV come from the germline V gene (reference sequence). The CDR3 totals 13 residues. For the CDR3, the DNA is TGTGCCAGCAGTTCCCAACCGCCACAAGGCTACACCTTC. It translates to CASSSQPPQGYTF.

The rearrangement links TRBV11-2 to TRBJ2-7; TRBD1 matches at 10 bases. The ends lost 3 bases at V and 2 bases at J; junction bases unmatched: 4. The CDR3 is 15 amino acids. CDR1 and CDR2 from the germline V gene are SGHAT and FQNNGV. The CDR3 DNA follows: TGTGCCAGCAGCTTGCCGGGACAGGGGCCCTACGAGCAGTACTTC. Its translation: CASSLPGQGPYEQYF.

This chain joins TRBV6-2 or TRBV6-3 and TRBJ2-7; 11 bases align to TRBD2. The CDR3 loop spans 15 amino acids. The germline V gene encodes CDR1 MNHEY and CDR2 SVGEGT. Trimming took 5 bases from V and 2 from J; bases not matched to a gene: 5. The DNA of the CDR3 is TGTGCCAGCAGTATACTAGCGGGGGAAACCTACGAGCAGTACTTC. It is translated as CASSILAGETYEQYF.

This sequence joins TRBV7-2 and TRBJ1-1, with D possibly being TRBD1 (5 bases). This CDR3 region has 15 residues. With 0 bases removed from V and 1 base from J, the gap between germline ends came to 9 bases. Germline V gives CDR1 SGHTA, CDR2 FQGNSA. The chain's CDR3 is CASSLARQRNTEAFF. CDR3 DNA sequence: TGTGCCAGCAGCTTAGCAAGACAGAGGAACACTGAAGCTTTCTTT.

The rearrangement joins TRBV7-9 to TRBJ2-1, with D perhaps matching TRBD1 (6 bases). V was trimmed by 6 bases and J by 7 bases, leaving 13 bases between them. The CDR3 extends over 13 amino acids. From germline, CDR1 is SEHNR and CDR2 FQNEAQ (reference sequence). The CDR3 DNA reads as TGTGCCAGCAGTACCGGACAGTCGAATGAGCAGTTCTTC. Translating gives CASSTGQSNEQFF.

This chain joins TRBV12-3 or TRBV12-4 and TRBJ1-1; no definite D call. CDR3 size: 13 residues. V lost 2 bases and J lost 10, with 14 bases in between. The CDR3 sequence is CASSLTAVPRAFF. CDR3 DNA sequence: TGTGCCAGCAGTTTAACTGCGGTCCCAAGAGCTTTCTTT.

This chain joins TRBV5-1 and TRBJ2-2; the match to TRBD2 covers 7 bases. This CDR3 is built from 17 residues. After removal of 1 base from V and 1 base from J, the junction contained 7 bases not matched to a gene. Germline V lookup: CDR1 SGHRS, CDR2 YFSETQ. The CDR3: CASSLSVRGENTGELFF. CDR3 DNA sequence: TGCGCCAGCAGCTTGTCGGTCCGGGGGGAGAACACCGGGGAGCTGTTTTTT.

V gene TRBV7-2 combines with J gene TRBJ1-1; D not certain. Germline CDR1 SGHTA, CDR2 FQGNSA. V lost 1 base to trimming and J lost 5 bases, with 8 bases between them. The CDR3 contains 13 residues. The CDR3 protein is CASSLVSQTEAFF. The DNA of the CDR3 is TGTGCCAGCAGCTTAGTTTCCCAAACTGAAGCTTTCTTT.

V is TRBV24-1 and J is TRBJ2-6, with D possibly being TRBD2 (6 bases). Trimming pared 4 bases from V and 0 bases from J, leaving 15 bases between. Germline V lookup: CDR1 KGHDR, CDR2 SFDVKD. The CDR3 sequence is 18 residues long. Written as DNA, the CDR3 is TGTGCCACCAGTGAACAGGCCGGAGGGAACTCTGGGGCCAACGTCCTGACTTTC. It yields the protein CATSEQAGGNSGANVLTF.

The rearrangement joins TRBV10-3 to TRBJ2-1, with TRBD2 matching over 11 bases. Trimming at V came to 3 bases and at J to 5 bases, leaving 3 bases not matched to a gene. The germline V gene has CDR1 ENHRY and CDR2 SYGVKD. The CDR3 totals 15 residues. Here the CDR3 reads CAISDPTSGDNEQFF. The CDR3 DNA reads as TGTGCCATCAGTGACCCGACTAGCGGGGACAATGAGCAGTTCTTC.

About this clone itself: In the same sample, other DNA sequences code for this CDR3. The chain joins TRBV7-2 to TRBJ2-5, with D perhaps TRBD1 or TRBD2 (5 bases each). Germline CDR1 SGHTA, CDR2 FQGNSA. V dropped 1 base and J dropped 1 base, with 10 bases sitting between them. The CDR3 is 15 amino acids. The CDR3 protein is CASSLVAGGQETQYF. In DNA, the CDR3 is TGTGCCAGCAGCTTAGTCGCTGGGGGCCAAGAGACCCAGTACTTC.

V and J are TRBV25-1 and TRBJ1-2; 12 nucleotides align to TRBD1. The trim removed 2 bases at V and 1 base at J, leaving 5 bases unmatched. This CDR3 is built from 17 residues. Germline-derived CDR1 and CDR2 are MGHDK and SYGVNS. CDR3 in DNA: TGTGCCAGCAGTGAACAGGGGGACAGGGGGCTTAACTATGGCTACACCTTC. Translation: CASSEQGDRGLNYGYTF.

The V and J genes are TRBV7-2 and TRBJ1-2; 8 bases are a match to TRBD1. From germline, CDR1 is SGHTA and CDR2 FQGNSA. This CDR3 contains 16 residues. The trim removed 0 bases at V and 6 bases at J, leaving 9 bases unmatched. In DNA form, the CDR3 reads TGTGCCAGCAGCTTAGCAACAGGGGGTAGTCAGAATGGCTACACCTTC. This codes for CASSLATGGSQNGYTF.

V is TRBV25-1 and J is TRBJ1-1; 7 bases line up with TRBD1. This CDR3 comprises 15 residues. The germline V gene encodes CDR1 MGHDK and CDR2 SYGVNS. V was pared by 1 base and J by 7 bases, with 9 bases of the junction left unmatched. The CDR3 sequence: CASSESLRQGGEAFF. The CDR3, as DNA: TGTGCCAGCAGTGAATCCCTCCGACAGGGCGGTGAAGCTTTCTTT.

The genes are TRBV5-6 and TRBJ1-1; D call uncertain. V was cut by 4 bases and J by 8 bases, with 18 bases left in between. Germline V lookup: CDR1 SGHDT, CDR2 YYEEEE. This CDR3 spans 14 amino acids. CDR3 region: CASSLPTKGSEAFF. CDR3 nucleotides: TGTGCCAGCAGCCTCCCTACCAAGGGCAGCGAAGCTTTCTTT.

The chain links TRBV7-9 to TRBJ2-7; 11 positions match TRBD2. CDR1 is SEHNR, CDR2 FQNEAQ, per germline (reference sequence). Trimming took 3 bases from V and 0 from J; bases not matched to a gene: 10. CDR3 length: 18 amino acids. CDR3 sequence reads: CASSFQLAGAPSSYEQYF. CDR3 nucleotides: TGTGCCAGCAGCTTTCAACTAGCGGGGGCACCGAGCTCCTACGAGCAGTACTTC.

The V gene is TRBV3-1 (or the pseudogene TRBV3-2), the J gene TRBJ1-3; D is unclear. V was clipped by 5 bases and J by 0 bases, with 14 bases between them. Germline values: CDR1 LGHDT, CDR2 YNNKEL (reference sequence). The length of the CDR3 is 16 residues. CDR3 bases: TGTGCCAGCAGCACGGTCAGAAGCCTCTCTGGAAACACCATATATTTT. Its protein product is CASSTVRSLSGNTIYF.